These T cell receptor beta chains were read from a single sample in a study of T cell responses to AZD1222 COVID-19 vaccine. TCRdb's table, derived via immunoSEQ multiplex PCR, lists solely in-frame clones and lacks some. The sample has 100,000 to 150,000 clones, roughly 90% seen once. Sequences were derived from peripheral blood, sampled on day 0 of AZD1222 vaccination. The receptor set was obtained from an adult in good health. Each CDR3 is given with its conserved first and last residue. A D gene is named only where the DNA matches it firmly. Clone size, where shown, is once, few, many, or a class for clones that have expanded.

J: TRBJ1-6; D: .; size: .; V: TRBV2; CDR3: CASSGVGLNSPLHF; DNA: TGTGCCAGCAGTGGGGTCGGACTAAATTCACCCCTCCACTTT
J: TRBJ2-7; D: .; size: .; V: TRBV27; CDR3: CASSFLTQDLKNEQYF; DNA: TGTGCCAGCAGTTTTTTGACACAAGACCTCAAGAACGAGCAGTACTTC
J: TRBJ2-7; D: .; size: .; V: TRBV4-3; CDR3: CASSQGLGSGEQYF; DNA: TGCGCCAGCAGCCAGGGGCTGGGGTCGGGCGAGCAGTACTTC
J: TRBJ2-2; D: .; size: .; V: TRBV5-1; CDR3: CASSLGGNTNTGELFF; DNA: TGCGCCAGCAGCTTGGGGGGGAATACGAACACCGGGGAGCTGTTTTTT
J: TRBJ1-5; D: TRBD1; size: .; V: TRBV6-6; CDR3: CASYGQGLNQPQHF; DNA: TGTGCCAGCTACGGACAGGGACTCAATCAGCCCCAGCATTTT
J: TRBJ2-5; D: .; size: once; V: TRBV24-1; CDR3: CATSDEARPETQYF; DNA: TGTGCCACCAGTGATGAAGCGCGCCCGGAGACCCAGTACTTC
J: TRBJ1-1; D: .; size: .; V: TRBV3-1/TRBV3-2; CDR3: CASSPRDRHTEAFF; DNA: TGTGCCAGCAGCCCCCGCGACAGGCACACTGAAGCTTTCTTT
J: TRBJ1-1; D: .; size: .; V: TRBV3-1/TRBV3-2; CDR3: CASSQESAPNTEAFF; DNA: TGTGCCAGCAGCCAAGAGTCGGCACCTAACACTGAAGCTTTCTTT
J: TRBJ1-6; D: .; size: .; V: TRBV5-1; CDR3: CASSLEGSSYNSPLHF; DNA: TGCGCCAGCAGCTTGGAGGGGAGCTCCTATAATTCACCCCTCCACTTT
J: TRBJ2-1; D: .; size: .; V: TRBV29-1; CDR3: CSKRGLFNEQFF; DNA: TGCAGCAAACGGGGACTCTTCAATGAGCAGTTCTTC
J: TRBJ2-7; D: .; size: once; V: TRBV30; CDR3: CAWSSTAGSLYEQYF; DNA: TGTGCCTGGAGTTCCACGGCAGGGTCGCTTTACGAGCAGTACTTC
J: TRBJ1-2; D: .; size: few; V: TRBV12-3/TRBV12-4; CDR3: CASSFAWRGYTF; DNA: TGTGCCAGCAGTTTTGCCTGGAGGGGCTACACCTTC
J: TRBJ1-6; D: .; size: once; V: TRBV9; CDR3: CASSVGNSPLHF; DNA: TGTGCCAGCAGCGTGGGGAATTCACCCCTCCACTTT
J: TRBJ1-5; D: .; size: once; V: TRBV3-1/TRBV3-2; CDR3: CASSRQGNQPQHF; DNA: TGTGCCAGCAGCCGTCAGGGGAATCAGCCCCAGCATTTT
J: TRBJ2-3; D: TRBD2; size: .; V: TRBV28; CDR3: CASTDGGSRVTQYF; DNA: TGTGCCAGTACTGACGGGGGGAGTAGGGTTACGCAGTATTTT
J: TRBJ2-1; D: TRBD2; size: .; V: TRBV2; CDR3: CASSEFGGDYNEQFF; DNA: TGTGCCAGCAGTGAATTCGGGGGGGACTACAATGAGCAGTTCTTC
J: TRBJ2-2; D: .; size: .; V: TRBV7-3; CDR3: CASSLTRSSNTGELFF; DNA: TGTGCCAGCAGCTTAACGCGGAGTTCGAACACCGGGGAGCTGTTTTTT
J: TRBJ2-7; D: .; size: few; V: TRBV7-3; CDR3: CASSPGTGPSYEQYF; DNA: TGTGCCAGCAGCCCCGGGACTGGACCCTCCTACGAGCAGTACTTC
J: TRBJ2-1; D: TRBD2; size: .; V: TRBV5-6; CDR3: CASSLLLAGDVDEQFF; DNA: TGTGCCAGCAGCCTGCTACTAGCGGGAGACGTCGATGAGCAGTTCTTC
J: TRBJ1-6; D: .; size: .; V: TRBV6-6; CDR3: CASTDISGGDSPLHF; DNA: TGTGCCAGCACGGATATCTCGGGGGGCGATTCACCCCTCCACTTT
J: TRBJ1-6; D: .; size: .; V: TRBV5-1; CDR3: CASSLDTSSYNSPLHF; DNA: TGCGCCAGCAGCTTGGACACGAGCTCCTATAATTCACCCCTCCACTTT
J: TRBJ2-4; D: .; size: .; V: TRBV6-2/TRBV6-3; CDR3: CASSYSEIAKNIQYF; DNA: TGTGCCAGCAGTTACTCCGAGATAGCCAAAAACATTCAGTACTTC
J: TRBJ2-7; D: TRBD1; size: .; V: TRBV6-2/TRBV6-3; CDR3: CASSSPQGADEQYF; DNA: TGTGCCAGCAGTTCCCCACAGGGGGCTGATGAGCAGTACTTC
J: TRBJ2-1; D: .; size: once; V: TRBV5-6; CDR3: CASSLPSSYNEQFF; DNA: TGTGCCAGCAGCTTGCCAAGCTCCTACAATGAGCAGTTCTTC
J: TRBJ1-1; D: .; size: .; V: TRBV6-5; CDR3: CASSHQQVMNTEAFF; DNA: TGTGCCAGCAGTCACCAACAAGTCATGAACACTGAAGCTTTCTTT
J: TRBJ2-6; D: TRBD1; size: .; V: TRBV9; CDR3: CASSSPAAGQGGISGANVLTF; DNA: TGTGCCAGCAGCTCTCCGGCCGCTGGACAGGGGGGTATCTCTGGGGCCAACGTCCTGACTTTC
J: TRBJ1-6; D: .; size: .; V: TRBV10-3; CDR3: CAISHFDRIYNSPLHF; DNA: TGTGCCATCAGTCATTTCGACAGAATCTATAATTCACCCCTCCACTTT
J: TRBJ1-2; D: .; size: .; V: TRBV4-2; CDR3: CASSQVDVRGYTF; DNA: TGTGCCAGCAGCCAGGTAGACGTTAGGGGCTACACCTTC
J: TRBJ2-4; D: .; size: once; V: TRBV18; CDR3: CASSPSEKDGNIQYF; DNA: TGTGCCAGCTCACCTAGTGAGAAGGACGGGAACATTCAGTACTTC
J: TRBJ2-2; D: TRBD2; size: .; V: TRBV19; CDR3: CASNLGLAPTGELFF; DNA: TGTGCCAGTAATTTGGGACTAGCTCCGACCGGGGAGCTGTTTTTT
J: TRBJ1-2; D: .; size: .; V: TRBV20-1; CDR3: CSAFWGDGYTF; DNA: TGCAGTGCTTTTTGGGGAGATGGCTACACCTTC
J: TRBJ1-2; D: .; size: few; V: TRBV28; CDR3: CASSSPGGGYTF; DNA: TGTGCCAGCAGTTCCCCGGGTGGAGGCTACACCTTC
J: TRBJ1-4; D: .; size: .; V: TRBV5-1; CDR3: CASSLEGATNEKLFF; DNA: TGCGCCAGCAGCTTGGAGGGAGCAACTAATGAAAAACTGTTTTTT
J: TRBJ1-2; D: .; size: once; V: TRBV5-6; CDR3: CASSKQGYGYTF; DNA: TGTGCCAGCAGTAAACAGGGATACGGCTACACCTTC
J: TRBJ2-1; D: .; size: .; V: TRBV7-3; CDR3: CASSLPRSGATGNEQFF; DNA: TGTGCCAGCAGCTTGCCACGTTCGGGTGCGACTGGGAATGAGCAGTTCTTC
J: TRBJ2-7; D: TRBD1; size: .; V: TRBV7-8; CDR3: CASSRGTDLNYEQYF; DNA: TGTGCCAGCAGCCGAGGGACAGACCTAAACTACGAGCAGTACTTC
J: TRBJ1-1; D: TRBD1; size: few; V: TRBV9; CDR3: CASSAGLLRENRGVYTEAFF; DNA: TGTGCCAGCAGCGCCGGTCTCCTACGGGAAAACAGGGGTGTTTACACTGAAGCTTTCTTT
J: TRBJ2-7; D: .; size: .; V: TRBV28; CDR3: CASSFSFQSGSYEQYF; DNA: TGTGCCAGCAGTTTTTCTTTTCAGTCAGGGTCCTACGAGCAGTACTTC
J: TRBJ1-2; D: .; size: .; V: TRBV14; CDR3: CASSPGINYGYTF; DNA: TGTGCCAGCAGCCCCGGGATCAACTATGGCTACACCTTC
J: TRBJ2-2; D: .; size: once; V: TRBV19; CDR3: CASSDKGRQDTGELFF; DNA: TGTGCCAGTAGTGATAAGGGTCGCCAAGACACCGGGGAGCTGTTTTTT
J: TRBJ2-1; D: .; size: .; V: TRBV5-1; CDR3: CASSLTDLVNNEQFF; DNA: TGCGCCAGCAGCTTGACAGACTTGGTGAACAATGAGCAGTTCTTC
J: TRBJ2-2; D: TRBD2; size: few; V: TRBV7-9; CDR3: CASSLSGLARTGELFF; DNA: TGTGCCAGCAGCTTAAGCGGACTAGCGAGGACCGGGGAGCTGTTTTTT
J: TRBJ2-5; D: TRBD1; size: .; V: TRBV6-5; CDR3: CASRDTGGETQYF; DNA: TGTGCCAGCAGGGACACAGGGGGAGAGACCCAGTACTTC
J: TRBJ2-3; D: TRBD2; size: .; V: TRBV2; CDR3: CASSGLVAGDTQYF; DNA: TGTGCCAGCTCGGGACTCGTAGCGGGAGATACGCAGTATTTT
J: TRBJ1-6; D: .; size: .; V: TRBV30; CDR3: CAWSSSGDSPLHF; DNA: TGTGCCTGGAGTAGTTCCGGTGATTCACCCCTCCACTTT
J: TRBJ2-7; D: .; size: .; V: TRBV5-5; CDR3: CASSLILGYEQYF; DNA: TGTGCCAGCAGCTTGATCCTTGGCTACGAGCAGTACTTC
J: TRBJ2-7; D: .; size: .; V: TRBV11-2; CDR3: CASSLDGGVSSYEQYF; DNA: TGTGCCAGCAGCTTAGATGGCGGGGTGAGCTCCTACGAGCAGTACTTC
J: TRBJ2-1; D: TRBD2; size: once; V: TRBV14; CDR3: CATNLAGASKDEQFF; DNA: TGTGCCACCAACCTAGCGGGGGCCTCGAAGGATGAGCAGTTCTTC
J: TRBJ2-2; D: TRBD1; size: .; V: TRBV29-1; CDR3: CSVLRGYPGTGVENTGELFF; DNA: TGCAGCGTCCTCCGAGGTTACCCCGGGACAGGGGTGGAGAACACCGGGGAGCTGTTTTTT